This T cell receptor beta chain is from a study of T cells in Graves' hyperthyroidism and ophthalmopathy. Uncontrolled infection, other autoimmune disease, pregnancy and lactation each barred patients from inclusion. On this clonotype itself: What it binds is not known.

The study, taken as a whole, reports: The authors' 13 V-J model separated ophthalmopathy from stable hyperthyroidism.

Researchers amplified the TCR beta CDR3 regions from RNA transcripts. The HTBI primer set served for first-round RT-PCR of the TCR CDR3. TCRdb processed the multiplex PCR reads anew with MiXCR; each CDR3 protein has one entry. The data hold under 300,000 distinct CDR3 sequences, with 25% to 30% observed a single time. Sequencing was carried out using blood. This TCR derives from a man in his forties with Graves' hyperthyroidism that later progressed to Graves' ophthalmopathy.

The CDR3, as DNA: TGTGCCAGCAGCGGCGGGACAGGGGGCGGCTACACCTTC. It yields the protein CASSGGTGGGYTF. J is TRBJ1-2 and V is TRBV7-6, with 12 positions matching TRBD1. The J segment lost 8 bases and the V segment lost 5 bases, leaving 3 bases of the junction unmatched. CDR1 is SGHVS, CDR2 FNYEAQ, per germline. This CDR3 is built from 13 residues.